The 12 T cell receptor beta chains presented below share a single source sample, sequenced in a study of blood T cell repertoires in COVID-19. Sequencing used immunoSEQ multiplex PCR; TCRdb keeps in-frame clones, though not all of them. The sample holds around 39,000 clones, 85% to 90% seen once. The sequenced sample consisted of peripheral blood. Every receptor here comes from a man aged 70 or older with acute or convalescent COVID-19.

The DNA for the CDR3 is TGTGCCAGCAGCTTAGGGACAGGGTCAATTTCCTATGGCTACACCTTC. Its protein is CASSLGTGSISYGYTF. The genes are TRBV7-9 and TRBJ1-2; 8 bases line up with TRBD1. The CDR3 contains 16 residues. V trimming: 1 base; J trimming: 4 bases; junction bases outside the gene matches: 8. CDR1 and CDR2 from the germline V gene are SEHNR and FQNEAQ (reference sequence).

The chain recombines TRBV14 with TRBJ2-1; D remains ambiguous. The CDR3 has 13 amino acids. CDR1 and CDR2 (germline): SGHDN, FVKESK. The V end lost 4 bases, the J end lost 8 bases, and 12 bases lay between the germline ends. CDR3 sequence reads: CASSPFDIYEQFF. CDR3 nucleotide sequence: TGTGCCAGCAGCCCCTTCGACATCTATGAGCAGTTCTTC. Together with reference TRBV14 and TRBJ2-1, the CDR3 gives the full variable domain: EAGVTQFPSHSVIEKGQTVTLRCDPISGHDNLYWYRRVMGKEIKFLLHFVKESKQDESGMPNNRFLAERTGGTYSTLKVQPAELEDSGVYFCASSPFDIYEQFFGPGTRLTVL.

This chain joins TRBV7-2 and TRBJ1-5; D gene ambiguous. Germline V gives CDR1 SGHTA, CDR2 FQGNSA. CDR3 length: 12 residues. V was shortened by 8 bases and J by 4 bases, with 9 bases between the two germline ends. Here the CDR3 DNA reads TGTGCCAGCGGTCAGACTAATCAGCCCCAGCATTTT. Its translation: CASGQTNQPQHF.

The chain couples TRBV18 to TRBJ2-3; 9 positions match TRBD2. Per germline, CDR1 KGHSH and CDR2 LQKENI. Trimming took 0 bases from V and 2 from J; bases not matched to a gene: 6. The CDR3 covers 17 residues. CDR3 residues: CASSPPLLAGYTDTQYF. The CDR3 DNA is TGTGCCAGCTCACCACCGCTGCTAGCGGGATACACAGATACGCAGTATTTT.

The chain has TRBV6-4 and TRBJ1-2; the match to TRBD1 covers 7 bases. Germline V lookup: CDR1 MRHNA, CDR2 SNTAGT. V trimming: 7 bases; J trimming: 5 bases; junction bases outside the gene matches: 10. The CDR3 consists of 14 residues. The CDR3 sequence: CASNPGGQPYGYTF. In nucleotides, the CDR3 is TGTGCCAGCAACCCAGGGGGACAACCATATGGCTACACCTTC.

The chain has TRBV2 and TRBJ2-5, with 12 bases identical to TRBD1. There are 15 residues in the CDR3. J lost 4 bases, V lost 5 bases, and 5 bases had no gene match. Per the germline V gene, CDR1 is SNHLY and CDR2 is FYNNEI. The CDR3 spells CASSPGTGGRETQYF. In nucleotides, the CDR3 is TGTGCCAGCAGTCCTGGGACAGGGGGCCGAGAGACCCAGTACTTC.

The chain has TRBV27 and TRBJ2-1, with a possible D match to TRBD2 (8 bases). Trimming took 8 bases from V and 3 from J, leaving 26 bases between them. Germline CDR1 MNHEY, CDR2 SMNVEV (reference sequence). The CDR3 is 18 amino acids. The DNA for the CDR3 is TGTGCCAGCGGCAAAAGTTTAGGGGGCGGGAGGAGCTACAATGAGCAGTTCTTC. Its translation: CASGKSLGGGRSYNEQFF.

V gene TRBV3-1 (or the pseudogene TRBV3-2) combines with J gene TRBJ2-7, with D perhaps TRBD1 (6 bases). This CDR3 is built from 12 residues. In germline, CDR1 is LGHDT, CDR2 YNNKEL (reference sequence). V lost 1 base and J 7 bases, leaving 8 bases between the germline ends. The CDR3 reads CASSQVGGEQYF. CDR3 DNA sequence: TGTGCCAGCAGCCAAGTAGGGGGTGAGCAGTACTTC.

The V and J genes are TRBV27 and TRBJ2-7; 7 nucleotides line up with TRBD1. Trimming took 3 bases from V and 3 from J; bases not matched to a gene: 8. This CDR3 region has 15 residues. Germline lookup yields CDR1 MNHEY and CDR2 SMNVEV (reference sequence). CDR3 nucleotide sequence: TGTGCCAGCAGTTTTAGGACAGGTGGAATCTACGAGCAGTACTTC. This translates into CASSFRTGGIYEQYF.

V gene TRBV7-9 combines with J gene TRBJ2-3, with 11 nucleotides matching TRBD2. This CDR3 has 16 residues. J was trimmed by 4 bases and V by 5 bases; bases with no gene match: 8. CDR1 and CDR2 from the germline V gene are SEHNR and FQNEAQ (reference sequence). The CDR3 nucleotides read TGTGCCAGCAGCCCGCAACTAGCGGGAGTATCAGATACGCAGTATTTT. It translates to CASSPQLAGVSDTQYF.

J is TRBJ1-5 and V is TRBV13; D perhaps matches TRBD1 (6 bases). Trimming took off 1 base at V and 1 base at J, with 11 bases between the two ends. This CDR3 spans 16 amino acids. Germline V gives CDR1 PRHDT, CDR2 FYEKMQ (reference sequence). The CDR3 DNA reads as TGTGCCAGCAGCTTAGCAGGGGATGAGAGCAATCAGCCCCAGCATTTT. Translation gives CASSLAGDESNQPQHF.

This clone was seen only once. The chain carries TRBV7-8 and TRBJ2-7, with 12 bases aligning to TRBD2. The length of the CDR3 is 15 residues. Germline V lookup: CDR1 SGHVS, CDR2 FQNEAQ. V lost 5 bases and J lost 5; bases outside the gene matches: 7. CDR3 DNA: TGTGCCAGCAGCCAAGGACTAGCGGGAACCGACGAGCAGTACTTC. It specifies CASSQGLAGTDEQYF.